A selection of T cell receptor beta chains follows, all from one sample in a study of blood T cell repertoires in COVID-19. Libraries were prepared by immunoSEQ multiplex PCR; TCRdb keeps only in-frame clonotypes and omits some of them. The table lists approximately 200,000 clones, roughly 80% of them singletons. Sequenced material: peripheral blood. Receptor source: a human donor in a cohort sampled during active COVID-19. Each CDR3 is given with its conserved first and last residue. Fields, in order: clone size, CDR3 length, V gene, J gene, CDR3 protein. Clone size is not always given. Where it is, it says once, few, many or a class for expanded clones.

clone_size: .
cdr3_length: 14
v_call: TRBV6-5
j_call: TRBJ1-2
cdr3_aa: CASSPPGYGYGYTF

clone_size: .
cdr3_length: 14
v_call: TRBV7-2
j_call: TRBJ2-5
cdr3_aa: CASSLAWREETQYF

clone_size: once
cdr3_length: 15
v_call: TRBV6-5
j_call: TRBJ1-1
cdr3_aa: CASSYSRVSGTEAFF

clone_size: .
cdr3_length: 12
v_call: TRBV15
j_call: TRBJ2-1
cdr3_aa: CATSRERRDTFF

clone_size: many
cdr3_length: 14
v_call: TRBV4-3
j_call: TRBJ2-7
cdr3_aa: CASSPRQGAHEQYF

clone_size: .
cdr3_length: 16
v_call: TRBV19
j_call: TRBJ2-7
cdr3_aa: CASSPGTSGRVDEQYF

clone_size: .
cdr3_length: 14
v_call: TRBV15
j_call: .
cdr3_aa: CATSVAGGTYEQYF

clone_size: .
cdr3_length: 13
v_call: TRBV5-1
j_call: TRBJ2-3
cdr3_aa: CASSLGGPDTQYF

clone_size: once
cdr3_length: 15
v_call: TRBV3-1/TRBV3-2
j_call: TRBJ2-7
cdr3_aa: CASSQGGPYSYEQYF

clone_size: .
cdr3_length: 14
v_call: TRBV13
j_call: TRBJ1-1
cdr3_aa: CASSETVMNTEAFF

clone_size: .
cdr3_length: 17
v_call: TRBV19
j_call: TRBJ2-7
cdr3_aa: CASSPLATSGTTYEQYF

clone_size: .
cdr3_length: 14
v_call: TRBV18
j_call: TRBJ1-1
cdr3_aa: CASSPLDRNTEAFF

clone_size: .
cdr3_length: 13
v_call: TRBV6-5
j_call: TRBJ2-1
cdr3_aa: CASSYKLVDEQFF

clone_size: .
cdr3_length: 12
v_call: TRBV5-6
j_call: TRBJ1-2
cdr3_aa: CASSFPGGGYTF

clone_size: few
cdr3_length: 16
v_call: TRBV11-2
j_call: TRBJ2-7
cdr3_aa: CASSLDNTVFAYEQYF

clone_size: .
cdr3_length: 15
v_call: TRBV19
j_call: TRBJ2-6
cdr3_aa: CASSRAGSGANVLTF

clone_size: medium-sized
cdr3_length: 11
v_call: TRBV3-1/TRBV3-2
j_call: TRBJ2-7
cdr3_aa: CAFGDSYEQYF

clone_size: many
cdr3_length: 15
v_call: TRBV28
j_call: TRBJ2-2
cdr3_aa: CASTAGHRNTGELFF

clone_size: few
cdr3_length: 14
v_call: TRBV19
j_call: TRBJ1-2
cdr3_aa: CASSIGTNFYGYTF

clone_size: .
cdr3_length: 14
v_call: TRBV7-8
j_call: TRBJ2-7
cdr3_aa: CASSSWTGIYEQYF

clone_size: .
cdr3_length: 12
v_call: TRBV10-1
j_call: TRBJ2-7
cdr3_aa: CASGARSYEQYF

clone_size: .
cdr3_length: 14
v_call: TRBV7-2
j_call: TRBJ1-1
cdr3_aa: CASSPAGGRTEAFF

clone_size: .
cdr3_length: 15
v_call: TRBV7-2
j_call: TRBJ1-2
cdr3_aa: CASSLGSTGNYGYTF

clone_size: .
cdr3_length: 15
v_call: TRBV28
j_call: TRBJ1-2
cdr3_aa: CASSLVVTAPYGYTF

clone_size: few
cdr3_length: 14
v_call: TRBV7-3
j_call: TRBJ2-7
cdr3_aa: CASSVTGTEYEQYF

clone_size: .
cdr3_length: 17
v_call: TRBV4-2
j_call: TRBJ1-1
cdr3_aa: CASSQFESGTHNTEAFF

clone_size: .
cdr3_length: 14
v_call: TRBV4-3
j_call: TRBJ2-7
cdr3_aa: CASSQDRSGYEQYF

clone_size: .
cdr3_length: 13
v_call: TRBV6-4
j_call: TRBJ2-1
cdr3_aa: CASSDIRAGIQFF

clone_size: .
cdr3_length: 15
v_call: TRBV4-2
j_call: TRBJ1-4
cdr3_aa: CASSPRTDPNEKLFF

clone_size: .
cdr3_length: 12
v_call: TRBV19
j_call: TRBJ2-5
cdr3_aa: CASGATGETQYF

clone_size: .
cdr3_length: 15
v_call: TRBV5-4
j_call: TRBJ1-1
cdr3_aa: CASIEGPQAGTEAFF

clone_size: .
cdr3_length: 16
v_call: TRBV9
j_call: TRBJ1-3
cdr3_aa: CASSAGDRGSGNTIYF

clone_size: .
cdr3_length: 16
v_call: TRBV7-9
j_call: TRBJ2-7
cdr3_aa: CASSLPRTSGRSEQYF

clone_size: .
cdr3_length: 18
v_call: TRBV7-9
j_call: TRBJ2-5
cdr3_aa: CASSFVPSGLGGGETQYF

clone_size: .
cdr3_length: 14
v_call: TRBV7-3
j_call: TRBJ1-2
cdr3_aa: CASSFWTGGYGYTF

clone_size: .
cdr3_length: 14
v_call: TRBV28
j_call: TRBJ1-5
cdr3_aa: CASRAPGSNQPQHF

clone_size: .
cdr3_length: 14
v_call: TRBV28
j_call: TRBJ1-2
cdr3_aa: CASSRERLDYGYTF

clone_size: .
cdr3_length: 16
v_call: TRBV28
j_call: TRBJ2-5
cdr3_aa: CASSLGSVGHEGAQYF

clone_size: .
cdr3_length: 17
v_call: TRBV5-6
j_call: TRBJ1-1
cdr3_aa: CASSKGQGARMPTEAFF

clone_size: .
cdr3_length: 16
v_call: TRBV18
j_call: TRBJ2-1
cdr3_aa: CASSPQQGATYNEQFF

clone_size: .
cdr3_length: 12
v_call: TRBV5-6
j_call: TRBJ1-2
cdr3_aa: CASSLRGYGYTF

clone_size: once
cdr3_length: 17
v_call: TRBV27
j_call: TRBJ2-7
cdr3_aa: CASSPLLTSGGAGEQYF

clone_size: .
cdr3_length: 15
v_call: TRBV28
j_call: TRBJ1-5
cdr3_aa: CASSLQTGSVQPQHF

clone_size: .
cdr3_length: 17
v_call: TRBV4-3
j_call: TRBJ2-2
cdr3_aa: CASSQGASGRAGGELFF

clone_size: .
cdr3_length: 15
v_call: TRBV3-1/TRBV3-2
j_call: TRBJ1-5
cdr3_aa: CASSQDLRNNQPQHF

clone_size: .
cdr3_length: 14
v_call: TRBV9
j_call: TRBJ2-1
cdr3_aa: CASSPRTSHNEQFF

clone_size: .
cdr3_length: 18
v_call: TRBV11-3
j_call: TRBJ2-5
cdr3_aa: CASSLGTSVRSDRETQYF

clone_size: few
cdr3_length: 15
v_call: TRBV4-3
j_call: TRBJ1-2
cdr3_aa: CASSQERDRDYGYTF

clone_size: once
cdr3_length: 12
v_call: TRBV28
j_call: TRBJ2-1
cdr3_aa: CASSLRTVGQFF

clone_size: .
cdr3_length: 15
v_call: TRBV9
j_call: TRBJ2-5
cdr3_aa: CASSVGREYQETQYF

clone_size: .
cdr3_length: 14
v_call: TRBV5-1
j_call: TRBJ1-4
cdr3_aa: CASRLGTYNEKLFF

clone_size: .
cdr3_length: 12
v_call: TRBV10-3
j_call: TRBJ2-7
cdr3_aa: CATGTGPLEQYF

clone_size: .
cdr3_length: 15
v_call: TRBV6-5
j_call: TRBJ2-7
cdr3_aa: CASSYSSGRAYEQYF

clone_size: few
cdr3_length: 13
v_call: TRBV3-1/TRBV3-2
j_call: TRBJ1-1
cdr3_aa: CASSQGFQIEAFF

clone_size: .
cdr3_length: 14
v_call: TRBV19
j_call: TRBJ1-5
cdr3_aa: CASSQGSWDQPQHF

clone_size: .
cdr3_length: 15
v_call: TRBV24-1
j_call: TRBJ2-5
cdr3_aa: CATSESGTGKETQYF

clone_size: .
cdr3_length: 18
v_call: TRBV7-9
j_call: TRBJ1-2
cdr3_aa: CASSFLLSLRDSLYGYTF

clone_size: .
cdr3_length: 13
v_call: TRBV5-1
j_call: TRBJ2-1
cdr3_aa: CASSGLADNEQFF

clone_size: once
cdr3_length: 13
v_call: TRBV13
j_call: TRBJ2-7
cdr3_aa: CASSSSSSYEQYF

clone_size: .
cdr3_length: 14
v_call: TRBV7-2
j_call: TRBJ2-7
cdr3_aa: CASSMTGYSYEQYF